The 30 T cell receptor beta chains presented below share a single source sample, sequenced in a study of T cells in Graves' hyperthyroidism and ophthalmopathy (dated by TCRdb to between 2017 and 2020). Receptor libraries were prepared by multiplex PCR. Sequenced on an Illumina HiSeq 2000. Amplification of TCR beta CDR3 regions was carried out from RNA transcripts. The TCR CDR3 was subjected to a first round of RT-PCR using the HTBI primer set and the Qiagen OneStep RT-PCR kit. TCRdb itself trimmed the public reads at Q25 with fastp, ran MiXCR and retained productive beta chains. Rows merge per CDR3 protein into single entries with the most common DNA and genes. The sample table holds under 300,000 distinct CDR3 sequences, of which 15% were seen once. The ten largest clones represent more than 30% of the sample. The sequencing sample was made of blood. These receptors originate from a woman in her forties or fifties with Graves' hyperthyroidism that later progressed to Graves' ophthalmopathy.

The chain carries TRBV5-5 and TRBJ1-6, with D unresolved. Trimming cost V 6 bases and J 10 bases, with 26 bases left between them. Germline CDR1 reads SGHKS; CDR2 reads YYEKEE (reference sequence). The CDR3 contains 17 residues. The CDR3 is CASTTSIPGLEGSPLHF. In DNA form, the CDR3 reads TGTGCCAGCACCACTTCCATCCCGGGCCTTGAGGGATCACCCCTCCACTTT.

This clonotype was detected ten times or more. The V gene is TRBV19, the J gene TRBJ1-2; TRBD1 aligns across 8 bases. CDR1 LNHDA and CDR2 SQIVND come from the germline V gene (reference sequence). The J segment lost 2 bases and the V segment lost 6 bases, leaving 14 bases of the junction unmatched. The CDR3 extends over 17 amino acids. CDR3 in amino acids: CASRRAFRTGINYGYTF. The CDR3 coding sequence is TGTGCCAGTAGGAGGGCCTTCCGGACAGGGATAAACTATGGCTACACCTTC.

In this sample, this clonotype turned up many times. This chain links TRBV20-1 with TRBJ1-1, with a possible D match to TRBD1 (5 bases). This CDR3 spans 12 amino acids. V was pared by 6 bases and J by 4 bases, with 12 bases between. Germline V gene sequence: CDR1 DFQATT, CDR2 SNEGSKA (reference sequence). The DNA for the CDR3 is TGCAGTGCGAAGGAGGGGATCACTGAAGCTTTCTTT. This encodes CSAKEGITEAFF.

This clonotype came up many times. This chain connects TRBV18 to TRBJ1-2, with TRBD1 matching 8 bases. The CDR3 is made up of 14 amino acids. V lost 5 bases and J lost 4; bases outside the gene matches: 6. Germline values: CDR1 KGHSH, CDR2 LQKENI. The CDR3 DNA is TGTGCCAGCTCAGCGGACAGGGATCGCTATGGCTACACCTTC. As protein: CASSADRDRYGYTF.

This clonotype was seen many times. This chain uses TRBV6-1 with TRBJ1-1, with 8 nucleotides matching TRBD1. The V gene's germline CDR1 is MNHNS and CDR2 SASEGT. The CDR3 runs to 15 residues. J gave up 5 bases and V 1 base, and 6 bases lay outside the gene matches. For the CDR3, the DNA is TGTGCCAGCAGTGAAGGACAACAGGGGGAGACTGAAGCTTTCTTT. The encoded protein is CASSEGQQGETEAFF.

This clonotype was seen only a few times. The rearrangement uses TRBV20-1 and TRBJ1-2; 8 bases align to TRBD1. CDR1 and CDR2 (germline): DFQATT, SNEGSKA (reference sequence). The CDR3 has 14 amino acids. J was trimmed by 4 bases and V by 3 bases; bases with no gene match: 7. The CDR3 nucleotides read TGCAGTGCTAGCGACAGGGGAGTAGTCTATGGCTACACCTTC. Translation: CSASDRGVVYGYTF.

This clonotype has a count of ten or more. CDR3 amino acids: CSASRLVSYNEQFF. CDR3 DNA: TGCAGTGCTTCCCGACTAGTGTCCTACAATGAGCAGTTCTTC. The rearrangement links TRBV20-1 to TRBJ2-1; possible D gene TRBD2, 6 bases. V lost 5 bases to trimming and J lost 1 base, with 12 bases between them. The CDR3 consists of 14 residues. Germline values: CDR1 DFQATT, CDR2 SNEGSKA (reference sequence).

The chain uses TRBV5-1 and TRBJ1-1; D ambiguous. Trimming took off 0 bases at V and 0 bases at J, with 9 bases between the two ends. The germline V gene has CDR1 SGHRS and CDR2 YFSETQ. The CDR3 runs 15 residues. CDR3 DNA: TGCGCCAGCAGCTTGGAAGCGAGAATGAACACTGAAGCTTTCTTT. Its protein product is CASSLEARMNTEAFF.

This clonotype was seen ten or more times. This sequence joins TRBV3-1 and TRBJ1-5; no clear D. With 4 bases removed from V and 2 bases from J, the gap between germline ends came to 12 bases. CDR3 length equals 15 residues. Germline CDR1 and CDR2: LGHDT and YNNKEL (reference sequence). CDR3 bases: TGTGCCAGCAGCCCGGACCCCGGGGGCAATCAGCCCCAGCATTTT. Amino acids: CASSPDPGGNQPQHF.

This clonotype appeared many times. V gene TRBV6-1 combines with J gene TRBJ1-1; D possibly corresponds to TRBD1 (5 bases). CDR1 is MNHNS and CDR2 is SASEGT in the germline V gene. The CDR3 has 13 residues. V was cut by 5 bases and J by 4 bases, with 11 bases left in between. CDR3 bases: TGTGCCAGCAGTCCGGGGGGGGGCACTGAAGCTTTCTTT. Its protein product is CASSPGGGTEAFF.

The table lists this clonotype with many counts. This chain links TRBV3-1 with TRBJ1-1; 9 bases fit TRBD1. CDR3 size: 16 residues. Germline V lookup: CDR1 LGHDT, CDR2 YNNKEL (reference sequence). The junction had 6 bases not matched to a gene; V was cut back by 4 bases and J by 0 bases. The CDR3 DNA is TGTGCCAGCAGCCTAGGGACAGGGCCTATGAACACTGAAGCTTTCTTT. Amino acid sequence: CASSLGTGPMNTEAFF.

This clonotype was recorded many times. CDR3 amino acids: CASSQDPFTGELFF. In nucleotides, the CDR3 is TGTGCCAGCAGCCAAGACCCCTTCACCGGGGAGCTGTTTTTT. The V and J genes are TRBV3-1 and TRBJ2-2, with unresolved D. This CDR3 contains 14 residues. From germline, CDR1 is LGHDT and CDR2 YNNKEL (reference sequence). With 0 bases removed from V and 4 bases from J, the gap between germline ends came to 6 bases.

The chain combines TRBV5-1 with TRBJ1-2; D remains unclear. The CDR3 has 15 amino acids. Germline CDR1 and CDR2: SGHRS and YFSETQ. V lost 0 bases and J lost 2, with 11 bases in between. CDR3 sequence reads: CASSLARNSNYGYTF. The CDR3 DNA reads TGCGCCAGCAGCTTGGCTCGGAATTCGAACTATGGCTACACCTTC.

CDR3 residues: CASSYSAVRETQYF. In nucleotides, the CDR3 is TGTGCCAGCAGTTACTCGGCGGTTAGGGAGACCCAGTACTTC. The V gene is TRBV6-7, the J gene TRBJ2-5; no definite D call. TRBV6-7 qualifies as an ORF whose function is uncertain. The V and J ends lost 0 bases and 5 bases respectively, with 10 bases between them. The CDR3 spans 14 residues.

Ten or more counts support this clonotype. In nucleotides, the CDR3 is TGTGCCAGCAGTTTTATCACCGGACTAGCGGGAGATACGCAGTATTTT. Residues: CASSFITGLAGDTQYF. The chain combines TRBV27 with TRBJ2-3; 11 bases align to TRBD2. The V gene end was trimmed by 3 bases and the J gene end by 5 bases; junction bases not matched to a gene: 7. This CDR3 contains 16 residues. Germline CDR1 is MNHEY and CDR2 is SMNVEV (reference sequence).

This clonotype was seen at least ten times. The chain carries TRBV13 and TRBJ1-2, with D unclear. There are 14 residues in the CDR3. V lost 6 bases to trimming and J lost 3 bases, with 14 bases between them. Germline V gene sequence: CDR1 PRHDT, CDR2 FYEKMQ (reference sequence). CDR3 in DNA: TGTGCCAGCAGTCCTAGGGATTTCTACTATGGCTACACCTTC. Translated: CASSPRDFYYGYTF.

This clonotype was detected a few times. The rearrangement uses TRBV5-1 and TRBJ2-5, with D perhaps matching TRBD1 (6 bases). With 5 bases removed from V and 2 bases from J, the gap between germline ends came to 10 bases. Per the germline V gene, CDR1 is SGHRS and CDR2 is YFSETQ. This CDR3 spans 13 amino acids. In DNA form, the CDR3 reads TGCGCCAGCAGGCGGACAGAACAAGAGACCCAGTACTTC. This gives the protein CASRRTEQETQYF.

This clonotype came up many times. The CDR3 loop is CASSPGGQGGNTIYF. The CDR3 DNA is TGTGCCAGCAGTCCCGGCGGACAGGGCGGAAACACCATATATTTT. V gene TRBV28 combines with J gene TRBJ1-3; 8 bases are shared with TRBD1. The CDR3 spans 15 residues. Germline CDR1 MDHEN, CDR2 SYDVKM. After removal of 5 bases from V and 4 bases from J, the junction contained 7 bases not matched to a gene. Based on the CDR3 plus reference TRBV28 and TRBJ1-3, the full variable domain is DVKVTQSSRYLVKRTGEKVFLECVQDMDHENMFWYRQDPGLGLRLIYFSYDVKMKEKGDIPEGYSVSREKKERFSLILESASTNQTSMYLCASSPGGQGGNTIYFGEGSWLTVV.

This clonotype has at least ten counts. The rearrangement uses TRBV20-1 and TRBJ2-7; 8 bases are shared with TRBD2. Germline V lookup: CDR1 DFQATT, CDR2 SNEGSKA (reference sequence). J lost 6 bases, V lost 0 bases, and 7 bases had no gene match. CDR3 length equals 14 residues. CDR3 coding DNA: TGCAGTGCTAGAGATCAAGCGGGAGTATCCGAGCAGTACTTC. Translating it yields CSARDQAGVSEQYF.

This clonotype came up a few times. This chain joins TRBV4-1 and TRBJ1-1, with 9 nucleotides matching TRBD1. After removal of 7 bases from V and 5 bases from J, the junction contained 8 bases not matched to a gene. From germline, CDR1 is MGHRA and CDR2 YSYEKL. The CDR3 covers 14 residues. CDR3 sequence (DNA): TGCGCCAGCAATCCACAGGGGGCGCAAACTGAAGCTTTCTTT. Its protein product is CASNPQGAQTEAFF.

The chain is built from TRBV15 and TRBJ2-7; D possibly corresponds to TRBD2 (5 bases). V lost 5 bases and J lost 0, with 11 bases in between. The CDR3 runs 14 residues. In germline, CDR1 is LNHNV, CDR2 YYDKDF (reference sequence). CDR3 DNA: TGTGCCACCAGCGAAACGGGGTACTCCTACGAGCAGTACTTC. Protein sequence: CATSETGYSYEQYF.

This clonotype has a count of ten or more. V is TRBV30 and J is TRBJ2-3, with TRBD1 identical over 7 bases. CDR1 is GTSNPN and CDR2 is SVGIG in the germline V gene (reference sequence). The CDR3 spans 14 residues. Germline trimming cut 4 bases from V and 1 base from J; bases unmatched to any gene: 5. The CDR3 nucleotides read TGTGCCTGGACAACAGGGGCCCGCACAGATACGCAGTATTTT. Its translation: CAWTTGARTDTQYF.

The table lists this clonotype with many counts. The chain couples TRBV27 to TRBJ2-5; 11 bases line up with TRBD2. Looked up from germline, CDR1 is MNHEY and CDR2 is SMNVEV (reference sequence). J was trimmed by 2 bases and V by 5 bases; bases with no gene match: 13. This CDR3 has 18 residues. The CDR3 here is CASSPLLSGRARQETQYF. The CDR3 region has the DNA TGTGCCAGCAGTCCATTACTTAGCGGGAGGGCCCGTCAAGAGACCCAGTACTTC.

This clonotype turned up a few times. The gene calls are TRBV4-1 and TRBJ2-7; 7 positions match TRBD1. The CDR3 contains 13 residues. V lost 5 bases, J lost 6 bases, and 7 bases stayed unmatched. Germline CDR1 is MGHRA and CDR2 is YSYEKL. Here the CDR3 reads CASSSTGVVEQYF. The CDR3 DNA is TGCGCCAGCAGCTCTACAGGGGTGGTCGAGCAGTACTTC.

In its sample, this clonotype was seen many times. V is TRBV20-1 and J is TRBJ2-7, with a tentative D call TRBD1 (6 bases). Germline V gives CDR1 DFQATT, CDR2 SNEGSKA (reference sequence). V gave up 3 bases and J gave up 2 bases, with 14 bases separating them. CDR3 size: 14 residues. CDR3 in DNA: TGCAGTGCTAGGAGGCCTCCAGGGGCCTACGAGCAGTACTTC. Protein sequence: CSARRPPGAYEQYF.

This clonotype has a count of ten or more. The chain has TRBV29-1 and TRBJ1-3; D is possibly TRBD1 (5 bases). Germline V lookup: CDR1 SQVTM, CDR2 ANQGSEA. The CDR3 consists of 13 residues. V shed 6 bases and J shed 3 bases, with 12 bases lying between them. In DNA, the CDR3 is TGCAGCGTCGGACATCTCGATGGAAACACCATATATTTT. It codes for CSVGHLDGNTIYF.

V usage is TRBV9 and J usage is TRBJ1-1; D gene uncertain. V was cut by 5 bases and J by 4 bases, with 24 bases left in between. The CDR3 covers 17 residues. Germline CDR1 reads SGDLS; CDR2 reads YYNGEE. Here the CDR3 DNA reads TGTGCCAGCAGTCGTACGGTCAAGTGGACTATGTTCACTGAAGCTTTCTTT. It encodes CASSRTVKWTMFTEAFF.

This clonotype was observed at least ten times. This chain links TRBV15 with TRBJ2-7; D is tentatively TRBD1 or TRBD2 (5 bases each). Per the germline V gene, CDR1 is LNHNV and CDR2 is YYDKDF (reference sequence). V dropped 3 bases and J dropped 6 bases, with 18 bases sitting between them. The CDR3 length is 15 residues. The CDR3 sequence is CATSSRDGGGVEQYF. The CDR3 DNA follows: TGTGCCACCAGCAGCCGGGACGGCGGTGGGGTCGAGCAGTACTTC. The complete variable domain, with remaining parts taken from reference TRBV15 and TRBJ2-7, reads DAMVIQNPRYQVTQFGKPVTLSCSQTLNHNVMYWYQQKSSQAPKLLFHYYDKDFNNEADTPDNFQSRRPNTSFCFLDIRSPGLGDTAMYLCATSSRDGGGVEQYFGPGTRLTVT.

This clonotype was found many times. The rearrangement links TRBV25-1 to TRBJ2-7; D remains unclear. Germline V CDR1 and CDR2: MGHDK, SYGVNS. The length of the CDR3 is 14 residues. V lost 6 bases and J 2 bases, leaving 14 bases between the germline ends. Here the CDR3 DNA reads TGTGCCAGCAGGACCCAACGGAGCCCCTACGAGCAGTACTTC. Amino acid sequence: CASRTQRSPYEQYF.

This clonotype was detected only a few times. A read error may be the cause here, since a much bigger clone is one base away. The CDR3, as DNA: TGCGCCAGCAGCGTGGACTGGGGCATTGAGCAGTTCTTC. Its protein product is CASSVDWGIEQFF. The chain combines TRBV5-1 with TRBJ2-1, with D perhaps matching TRBD1 or TRBD2 (5 bases each). The CDR3 has 13 amino acids. V lost 4 bases and J lost 9, with 14 bases in between. The germline gives CDR1 SGHRS, CDR2 YFSETQ.